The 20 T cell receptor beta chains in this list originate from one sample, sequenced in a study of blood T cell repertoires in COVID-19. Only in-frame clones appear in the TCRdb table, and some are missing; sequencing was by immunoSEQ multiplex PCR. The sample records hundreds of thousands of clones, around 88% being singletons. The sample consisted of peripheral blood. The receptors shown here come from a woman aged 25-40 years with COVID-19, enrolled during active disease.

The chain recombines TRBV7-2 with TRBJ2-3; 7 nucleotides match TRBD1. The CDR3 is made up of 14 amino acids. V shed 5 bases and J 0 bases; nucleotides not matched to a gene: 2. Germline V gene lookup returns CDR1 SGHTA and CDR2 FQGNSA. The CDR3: CASSRDSSTDTQYF. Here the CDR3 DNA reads TGTGCCAGCAGCCGGGACAGCAGCACAGATACGCAGTATTTT. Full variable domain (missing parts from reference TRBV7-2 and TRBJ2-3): GAGVSQSPSNKVTEKGKDVELRCDPISGHTALYWYRQSLGQGLEFLIYFQGNSAPDKSGLPSDRFSAERTGGSVSTLTIQRTQQEDSAVYLCASSRDSSTDTQYFGPGTRLTVL.

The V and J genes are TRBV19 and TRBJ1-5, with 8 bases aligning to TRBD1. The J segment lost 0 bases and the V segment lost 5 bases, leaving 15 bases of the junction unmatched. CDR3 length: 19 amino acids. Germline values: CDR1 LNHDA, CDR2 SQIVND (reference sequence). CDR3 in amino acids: CASSFWGQGAWDSNQPQHF. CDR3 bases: TGTGCCAGTAGTTTTTGGGGTCAGGGGGCATGGGATAGCAATCAGCCCCAGCATTTT.

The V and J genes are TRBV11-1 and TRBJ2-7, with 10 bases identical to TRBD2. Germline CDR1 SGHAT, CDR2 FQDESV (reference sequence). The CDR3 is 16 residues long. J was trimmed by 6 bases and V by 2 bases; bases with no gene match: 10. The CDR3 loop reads CASSLRGLAIRGEQYV. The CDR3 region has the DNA TGTGCCAGCAGCTTACGGGGACTAGCGATACGGGGCGAGCAGTACGTC.

The CDR3, as DNA: TGTGCCAGCAGGCGGGCAGACAGGGGAGATACTGAAGCTTTCTTT. This codes for CASRRADRGDTEAFF. The chain carries TRBV4-2 and TRBJ1-1, with TRBD1 matching 8 bases. The junction had 11 bases not matched to a gene; V was cut back by 6 bases and J by 5 bases. The CDR3 loop spans 15 amino acids. Germline CDR1 and CDR2: LGHNA and YNFKEQ.

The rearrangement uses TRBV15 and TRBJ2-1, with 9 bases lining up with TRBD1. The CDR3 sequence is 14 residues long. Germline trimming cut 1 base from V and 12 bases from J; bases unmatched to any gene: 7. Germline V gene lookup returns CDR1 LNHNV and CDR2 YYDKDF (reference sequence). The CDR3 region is CATSRVGLGQGQFF. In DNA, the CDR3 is TGTGCCACCAGCAGAGTGGGCTTGGGACAGGGGCAGTTCTTC. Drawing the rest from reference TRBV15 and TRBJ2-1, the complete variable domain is DAMVIQNPRYQVTQFGKPVTLSCSQTLNHNVMYWYQQKSSQAPKLLFHYYDKDFNNEADTPDNFQSRRPNTSFCFLDIRSPGLGDTAMYLCATSRVGLGQGQFFGPGTRLTVL.

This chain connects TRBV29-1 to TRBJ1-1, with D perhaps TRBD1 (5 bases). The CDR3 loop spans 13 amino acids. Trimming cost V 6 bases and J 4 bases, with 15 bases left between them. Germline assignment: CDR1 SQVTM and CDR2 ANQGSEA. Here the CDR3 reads CSVAAGGGTEAFF. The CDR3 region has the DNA TGCAGCGTCGCGGCGGGGGGAGGCACTGAAGCTTTCTTT.

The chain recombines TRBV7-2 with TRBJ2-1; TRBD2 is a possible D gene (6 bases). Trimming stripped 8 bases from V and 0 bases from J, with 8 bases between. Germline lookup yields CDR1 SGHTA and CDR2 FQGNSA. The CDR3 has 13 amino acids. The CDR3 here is CASGGSSYNEQFF. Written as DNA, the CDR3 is TGTGCCAGCGGGGGGAGCTCCTACAATGAGCAGTTCTTC.

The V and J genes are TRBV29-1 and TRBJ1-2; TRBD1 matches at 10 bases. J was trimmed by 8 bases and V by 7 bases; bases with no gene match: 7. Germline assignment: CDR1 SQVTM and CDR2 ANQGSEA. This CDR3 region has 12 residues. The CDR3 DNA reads TGCAGCGCCCGACAGGGGGCAGACGGCTACACCTTC. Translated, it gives CSARQGADGYTF.

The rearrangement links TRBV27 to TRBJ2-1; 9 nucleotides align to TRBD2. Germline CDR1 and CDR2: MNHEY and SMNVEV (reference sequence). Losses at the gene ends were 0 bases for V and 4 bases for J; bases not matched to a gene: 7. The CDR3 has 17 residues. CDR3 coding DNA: TGTGCCAGCAGTTTATCGTTTCTAGCGGGACCTTACAATGAGCAGTTCTTC. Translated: CASSLSFLAGPYNEQFF.

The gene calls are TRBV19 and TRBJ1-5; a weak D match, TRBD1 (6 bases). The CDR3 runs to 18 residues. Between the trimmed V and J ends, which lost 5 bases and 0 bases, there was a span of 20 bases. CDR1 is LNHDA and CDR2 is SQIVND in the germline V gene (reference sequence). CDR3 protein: CASSPNIAGQYSNQPQHF. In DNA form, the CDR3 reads TGTGCCAGTAGTCCGAACATCGCCGGACAGTATAGCAATCAGCCCCAGCATTTT.

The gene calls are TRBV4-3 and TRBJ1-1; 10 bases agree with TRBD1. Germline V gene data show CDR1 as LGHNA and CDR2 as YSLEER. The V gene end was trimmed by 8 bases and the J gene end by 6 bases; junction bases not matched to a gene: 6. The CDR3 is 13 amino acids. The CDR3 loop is CASGRDRGSEAFF. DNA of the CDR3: TGCGCCAGCGGCCGGGACAGGGGTTCTGAAGCTTTCTTT.

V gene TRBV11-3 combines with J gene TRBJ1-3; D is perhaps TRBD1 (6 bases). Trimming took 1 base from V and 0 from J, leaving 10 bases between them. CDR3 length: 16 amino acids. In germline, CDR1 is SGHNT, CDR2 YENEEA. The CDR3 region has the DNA TGTGCCAGCAGCTTAGCGCCGACAGGCTCTGGAAACACCATATATTTT. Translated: CASSLAPTGSGNTIYF.

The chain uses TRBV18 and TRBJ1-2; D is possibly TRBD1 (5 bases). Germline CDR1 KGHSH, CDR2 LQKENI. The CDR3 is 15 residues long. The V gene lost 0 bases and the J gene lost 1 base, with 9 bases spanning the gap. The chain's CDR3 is CASSPPSGDNYGYTF. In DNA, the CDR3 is TGTGCCAGCTCACCACCTTCGGGGGATAACTATGGCTACACCTTC.

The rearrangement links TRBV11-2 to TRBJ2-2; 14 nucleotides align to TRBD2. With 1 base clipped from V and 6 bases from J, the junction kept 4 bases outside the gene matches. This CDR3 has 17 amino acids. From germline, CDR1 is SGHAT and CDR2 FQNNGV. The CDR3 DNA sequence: TGTGCCAGCAGCTTAGGGCGACTAGCGGGGGGGGCCGGGGAGCTGTTTTTT. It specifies CASSLGRLAGGAGELFF.

CDR3 region: CASSIRTGGYEQYF. The CDR3 DNA is TGTGCCAGCAGTATCAGGACAGGGGGGTACGAGCAGTACTTC. The chain combines TRBV6-6 with TRBJ2-7; 10 bases line up with TRBD1. The CDR3 consists of 14 residues. Germline-derived CDR1 and CDR2 are MNHNY and SVGAGI (reference sequence). V shed 5 bases, J shed 4 bases, and the junction held 5 bases outside the gene matches.

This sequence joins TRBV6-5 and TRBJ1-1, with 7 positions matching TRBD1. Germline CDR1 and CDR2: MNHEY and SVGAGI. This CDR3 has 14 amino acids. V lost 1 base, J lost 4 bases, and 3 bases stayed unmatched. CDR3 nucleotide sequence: TGTGCCAGCAGTTACTTAACAGGGGCCACTGAAGCTTTCTTT. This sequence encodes CASSYLTGATEAFF.

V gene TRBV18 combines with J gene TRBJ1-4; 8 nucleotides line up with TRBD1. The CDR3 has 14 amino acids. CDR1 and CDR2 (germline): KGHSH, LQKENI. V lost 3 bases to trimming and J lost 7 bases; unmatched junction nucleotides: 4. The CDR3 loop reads CASSPQGAGEKLFF. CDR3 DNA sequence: TGTGCCAGCTCACCCCAGGGGGCGGGTGAAAAACTGTTTTTT.

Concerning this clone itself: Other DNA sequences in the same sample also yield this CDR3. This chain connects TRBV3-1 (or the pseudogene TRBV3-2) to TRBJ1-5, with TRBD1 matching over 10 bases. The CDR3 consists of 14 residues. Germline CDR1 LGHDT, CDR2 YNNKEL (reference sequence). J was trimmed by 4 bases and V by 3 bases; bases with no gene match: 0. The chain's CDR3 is CASSQGQGNQPQHF. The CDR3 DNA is TGTGCCAGCAGCCAGGGACAGGGGAATCAGCCCCAGCATTTT.

Here the CDR3 reads CASRPTGEQYF. The CDR3 DNA reads as TGTGCCAGCAGGCCGACAGGAGAGCAGTACTTC. The genes are TRBV6-5 and TRBJ2-7, with D maybe TRBD1 (6 bases). Trimming took off 6 bases at V and 7 bases at J, with 10 bases between the two ends. Germline CDR1 reads MNHEY; CDR2 reads SVGAGI. The CDR3 is 11 residues long.

This CDR3 is CASDLQGGISNEQFF. For the CDR3, the DNA is TGTGCCAGCGACTTACAGGGGGGGATCTCGAATGAGCAGTTCTTC. This chain links TRBV11-2 with TRBJ2-1; D possibly corresponds to TRBD1 (8 bases). CDR1 and CDR2 from the germline V gene are SGHAT and FQNNGV. CDR3 length: 15 residues. Trimming cost V 8 bases and J 7 bases, with 21 bases left between them.